This is a list of T cell receptor beta chains from one sample in a study of tumor-infiltrating lymphocytes in primary liver carcinoma. TCRdb fed the multiplex PCR reads into MiXCR, producing one record per CDR3 protein. The repertoire consists of 300,000 to 400,000 distinct CDR3 sequences, with approximately 60% occurring once and the leading ten covering approximately 9.4%. The sequenced sample consisted of peripheral blood. The receptors were sampled from a middle-aged man with primary liver carcinoma and hepatitis B virus infection. Both conserved end residues are part of each CDR3. Each record gives: V gene, J gene, CDR3 protein.

TRBV11-2	TRBJ2-2	CASSLGAFETGEPFF
TRBV28	TRBJ2-7	CASSALAGVSSYEQYF
TRBV5-1	TRBJ2-7	CASSPQAEGERYF
TRBV11-1	TRBJ2-7	CARSHLNAGYEQYF
TRBV14	TRBJ2-2	CASSPRSGVTGELFF
TRBV7-8	TRBJ1-1	CASSLTSEVEAFF
TRBV7-8	TRBJ2-1	CASSPRHTYNEQFF
TRBV5-4	TRBJ2-2	CASSLTSRSRTGELFF
TRBV4-3	TRBJ2-1	CASSQEGAGHPYNELFF
TRBV6-5	TRBJ2-5	CASRQERETQYF
TRBV30	TRBJ1-5	CAWSVLDQNQPQHF
TRBV6-2/TRBV6-3	TRBJ1-6	CASSRQGGNSPLHF
TRBV11-2	TRBJ1-5	CASGFCPRRTENQPQHF
TRBV11-2	TRBJ2-3	CASSSADRTDTQYF
TRBV18	TRBJ1-4	CASSPPSNNEKLFF
TRBV11-1	TRBJ1-1	CAISLGDVTEAFF
TRBV30	TRBJ2-5	CVWSRTGPETQYF
TRBV28	TRBJ2-7	CASSLPGQSYEQYF
TRBV12-3/TRBV12-4	TRBJ2-2	CASSPQTGWGTGELLF
TRBV4-1	TRBJ2-1	CASSQDEGNEQFF
TRBV6-2/TRBV6-3	TRBJ2-3	CVTRLASTDTQYF
TRBV5-4	TRBJ1-6	CASSLEGGSPLHF
TRBV6-6	TRBJ2-2	CASSPNIGELFF
TRBV5-6	TRBJ2-7	CVSSSRTGAAEQYF
TRBV11-2	TRBJ2-7	CASSLDIQRDEHYF
TRBV7-9	TRBJ2-6	CASSRFSGYSGANVLTF
TRBV5-5	TRBJ2-2	CASSLGRLAVANTRELFF
TRBV4-3	TRBJ1-1	CASSQEATSTGEAFF
TRBV6-1	TRBJ2-7	CASSRDAPYEQYF
TRBV5-1	TRBJ2-7	CASGADPPGEQYF
TRBV7-2	TRBJ1-1	CARSLGRANTEAFF
TRBV10-1	TRBJ2-2	CASRADAGEPFF
TRBV29-1	TRBJ2-1	CSGAGTPGVNVQFF
TRBV11-1	TRBJ2-3	CANSRGVEGTDTQYF
TRBV28	TRBJ1-1	CASSGTVMNTEAFF
TRBV30	TRBJ2-1	CAWSVPGRGRNEQFF
TRBV30	TRBJ2-1	CAWSLNEQFF
TRBV6-5	TRBJ2-7	CACSYSAGSSYEQYF
TRBV12-3/TRBV12-4	TRBJ2-3	CASREGGNTDTQYF
TRBV12-3/TRBV12-4	TRBJ2-3	CASSFRTSTDTQYF
TRBV4-3	TRBJ1-1	CASSQDALQGPNTEASF
TRBV11-2	TRBJ2-2	CASRVLSYGELFF
TRBV11-2	TRBJ2-1	CASSFDRNEQFF
TRBV12-3/TRBV12-4	TRBJ1-5	CASSFLPGERKQPQHF
TRBV21-1	TRBJ2-1	CASSKPLAGVYNEQFF
TRBV11-2	TRBJ2-5	CVSSLDGTRLQETQYF
TRBV7-9	TRBJ1-5	CASSLGGYQPQHF
TRBV21-1	TRBJ2-5	CASSHSGRGLWNEQYF
TRBV29-1	TRBJ2-1	CSVVRQGGQFF
TRBV12-3/TRBV12-4	TRBJ1-5	CASSLMAVNKPQHF
TRBV5-6	TRBJ1-2	CASSLMGYGYTF
TRBV2	TRBJ2-7	CASTPGKYEQYF
TRBV11-2	TRBJ2-7	CASSPGQLAYEQYF
TRBV7-9	TRBJ1-1	CASSSEGPAEAFF
TRBV5-4	TRBJ1-2	CASSLVTGTGGCTF
TRBV5-5	TRBJ2-7	CASSLMGQAFYEQYF
TRBV11-2	TRBJ2-2	CASRQTGDLLF
TRBV6-6	TRBJ2-7	CASSFPVVSGEGGSYEQYF
TRBV5-1	TRBJ2-6	CTSSEGNSGANVLTF
TRBV6-1	TRBJ1-3	CASSEAPRGTTIYF